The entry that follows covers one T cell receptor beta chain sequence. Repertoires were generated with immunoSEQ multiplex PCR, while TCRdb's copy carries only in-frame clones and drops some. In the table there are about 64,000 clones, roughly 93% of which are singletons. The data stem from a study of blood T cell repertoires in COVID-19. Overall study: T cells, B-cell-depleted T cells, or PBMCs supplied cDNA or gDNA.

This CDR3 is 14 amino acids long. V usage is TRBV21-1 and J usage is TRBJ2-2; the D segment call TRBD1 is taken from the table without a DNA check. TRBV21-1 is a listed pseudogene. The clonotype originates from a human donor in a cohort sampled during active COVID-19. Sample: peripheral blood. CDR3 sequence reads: CAGGQGTNTGELFF. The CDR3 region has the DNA TGTGCCGGGGGACAGGGGACGAACACCGGGGAGCTGTTTTTT.